The 28 T cell receptor beta chains below all came from one sample that was sequenced in a study of blood T cells in healthy people across ages. A sample-barcoded 5' primer and a J-beta primer mix were used in a second PCR of roughly 7 to 11 cycles. From the 5' RACE reads, TCRdb called clonotypes with MiXCR, one entry per CDR3 protein. This table has approximately 780,000 distinct CDR3 sequences, under 30% appearing once. These data also featured in a second study, about T cells of mothers and their children.

Sample: blood. Receptors originate from a boy aged 10-17 years in good health.

V usage is TRBV15 and J usage is TRBJ1-2; D not resolved. The CDR3 loop spans 14 amino acids. The germline V and J ends were trimmed by 0 bases and 8 bases, with 13 bases remaining between them. Looked up from germline, CDR1 is LNHNV and CDR2 is YYDKDF (reference sequence). The CDR3 nucleotides are TGTGCCACCAGCAGAGACCGATTCATCATGGGCTACACCTTC. Translation gives CATSRDRFIMGYTF. Full variable domain (rest looked up from reference TRBV15 and TRBJ1-2): DAMVIQNPRYQVTQFGKPVTLSCSQTLNHNVMYWYQQKSSQAPKLLFHYYDKDFNNEADTPDNFQSRRPNTSFCFLDIRSPGLGDTAMYLCATSRDRFIMGYTFGSGTRLTVV.

This clonotype was counted a few times. V usage is TRBV3-1 and J usage is TRBJ2-5, with TRBD2 identical over 8 bases. With 4 bases clipped from V and 6 bases from J, the junction kept 10 bases outside the gene matches. From germline, CDR1 is LGHDT and CDR2 YNNKEL (reference sequence). This CDR3 has 15 residues. The CDR3 loop is CASSPFSGDHQTQYF. CDR3 nucleotide sequence: TGTGCCAGCAGCCCGTTTAGCGGGGACCACCAGACCCAGTACTTC.

This clonotype was detected only a few times. V is TRBV3-1 and J is TRBJ2-2; the D gene is possibly TRBD2 (5 bases). The CDR3 is made up of 13 amino acids. Trimming cost V 4 bases and J 5 bases, with 8 bases left between them. Germline V gene lookup returns CDR1 LGHDT and CDR2 YNNKEL (reference sequence). For the CDR3, the DNA is TGTGCCAGCAGCCTACGGGAAACCGGGGAGCTGTTTTTT. Its translation is CASSLRETGELFF.

This chain joins TRBV2 and TRBJ2-7; TRBD2 might be the D (6 bases). The J call is in doubt because the DNA end fits TRBJ2-5 better. Germline V lookup: CDR1 SNHLY, CDR2 FYNNEI. The CDR3 extends over 13 amino acids. The CDR3 DNA sequence: TGTGCCACATGGGACTCAAGGGGCGAGACCCAGTACTTC. It yields the protein CATWDSRGETQYF.

The chain is built from TRBV29-1 and TRBJ2-5, with a tentative D call TRBD1 (7 bases). CDR3 length: 13 amino acids. V lost 4 bases and J lost 11, with 20 bases in between. The V gene's germline CDR1 is SQVTM and CDR2 ANQGSEA. CDR3 coding DNA: TGCAGCGTTGGGGGCAGGGGGGTTTGGGAGCAGTACTTC. It specifies CSVGGRGVWEQYF.

This chain connects TRBV6-2 or TRBV6-3 to TRBJ2-5, with TRBD1 matching over 7 bases. With the DNA end fitting TRBJ2-7 better, the J assignment may be wrong. The germline CDR1 and CDR2 sequences are MNHEY and SVGEGT. The CDR3 length is 13 residues. The CDR3 loop reads CASTWDRLYEQYF. Here the CDR3 DNA reads TGTGCCAGCACCTGGGACAGACTCTACGAGCAGTACTTC.

This clonotype came up a few times. The genes are TRBV20-1 and TRBJ2-5, with D tentatively TRBD2 (5 bases). Per the germline V gene, CDR1 is DFQATT and CDR2 is SNEGSKA (reference sequence). This CDR3 is built from 13 residues. The germline V and J ends were trimmed by 6 bases and 2 bases, with 13 bases remaining between them. CDR3 in amino acids: CSAPRGEQETQYF. The CDR3 DNA reads as TGCAGTGCCCCCCGGGGTGAACAAGAGACCCAGTACTTC.

This chain connects TRBV20-1 to TRBJ2-4; D might be TRBD2 (6 bases). CDR1 and CDR2 (germline): DFQATT, SNEGSKA (reference sequence). The V end lost 5 bases, the J end lost 4 bases, and 15 bases lay between the germline ends. The CDR3 runs to 14 residues. Here the CDR3 reads CSARGGDLKNIQYF. The CDR3 nucleotides are TGCAGTGCTCGTGGCGGGGATCTAAAAAACATTCAGTACTTC.

This chain connects TRBV7-9 to TRBJ1-2, with 8 bases fitting TRBD1. The CDR3 sequence is 15 residues long. Trimming cost V 0 bases and J 8 bases; bases outside gene matches: 8. The germline gives CDR1 SEHNR, CDR2 FQNEAQ (reference sequence). The CDR3 sequence is CASSLALGRGPGYTF. Here the CDR3 DNA reads TGTGCCAGCAGCTTAGCTCTTGGCAGGGGGCCGGGCTACACCTTC.

This clonotype appeared a few times. The chain couples TRBV27 to TRBJ2-4, with D possibly being TRBD2 (7 bases). V lost 7 bases and J 1 base, leaving 17 bases between the germline ends. This CDR3 has 16 residues. Germline V lookup: CDR1 MNHEY, CDR2 SMNVEV (reference sequence). Written as DNA, the CDR3 is TGTGCCAGCACCCGAGGCGGGGGCTTGGCCAAAAACATTCAGTACTTC. Translated, it gives CASTRGGGLAKNIQYF.

This sequence joins TRBV5-6 and TRBJ1-6; D ambiguous. The CDR3 loop spans 12 amino acids. Germline V gene lookup returns CDR1 SGHDT and CDR2 YYEEEE. Trimming shortened V by 2 bases and J by 7 bases, and 4 bases separated the two germline ends. CDR3 sequence: CASSFQNSPLHF. For the CDR3, the DNA is TGTGCCAGCAGCTTCCAAAATTCACCCCTCCACTTT.

The chain links TRBV20-1 to TRBJ2-1; no clear D gene. The J call could be wrong; TRBJ2-7 is a better fit for the DNA end. This CDR3 is built from 13 residues. Per the germline V gene, CDR1 is DFQATT and CDR2 is SNEGSKA (reference sequence). The CDR3 here is CSARGLNPYEQYV. Here the CDR3 DNA reads TGCAGTGCGAGAGGCCTCAATCCCTACGAGCAGTACGTC.

This clonotype was seen a few times. This chain joins TRBV23-1 and TRBJ2-5; D gene ambiguous. TRBV23-1 is flagged as an ORF with uncertain function. The V end lost 8 bases, the J end lost 9 bases, and 19 bases lay between the germline ends. The CDR3 is 13 residues long. In nucleotides, the CDR3 is TGCGCCAGCCGCCCGACGTATGTAGGGCCCCAGTACTTC. It yields the protein CASRPTYVGPQYF.

CDR3 sequence: CASSTRGRKTDTQYF. CDR3 sequence (DNA): TGTGCCAGCAGTACCAGGGGGAGGAAGACAGATACGCAGTATTTT. The chain links TRBV6-5 to TRBJ2-3; possible D gene TRBD1, 7 bases. This CDR3 has 15 residues. Germline CDR1 is MNHEY and CDR2 is SVGAGI. The V end was cut by 5 bases, the J end by 3 bases, with 15 bases between.

This clonotype was counted only a few times. A junction end diverges from the germline sequence, so it may reflect a read error. This rearrangement joins TRBV3-1 to TRBJ2-1; D not certain. Germline V gene lookup returns CDR1 LGHDT and CDR2 YNNKEL (reference sequence). There are 15 residues in the CDR3. CDR3 sequence reads: CAISPRRLAYNEQFF. CDR3 sequence (DNA): TGTGCCATCAGCCCCCGGCGGTTAGCCTACAATGAGCAGTTCTTC.

The chain carries TRBV12-3 or TRBV12-4 and TRBJ1-1; 10 bases align to TRBD1. Unmatched junction bases numbered 4, after V lost 6 bases and J lost 6 bases. The CDR3 is made up of 13 amino acids. In DNA form, the CDR3 reads TGTGCCAGCAGCCGAGGGACAGGGGCTGAAGCTTTCTTT. Translated, it gives CASSRGTGAEAFF.

The V call is TRBV27, the J call TRBJ1-2, with 8 bases aligning to TRBD1. This CDR3 has 14 residues. The V segment lost 5 bases and the J segment 6 bases; nucleotides outside the gene matches: 8. CDR1 MNHEY and CDR2 SMNVEV come from the germline V gene (reference sequence). The CDR3 sequence is CASSLRTGRDGYTF. The CDR3, as DNA: TGTGCCAGCAGTCTCCGGACAGGGAGGGATGGCTACACCTTC.

This clonotype occurred once. An end of the junction differs from the germline gene, which may be a read error. The rearrangement uses TRBV7-8 and TRBJ2-5; 8 bases line up with TRBD1. The CDR3 spans 17 residues. CDR1 is SGHVS, CDR2 FQNEAQ, per germline. The CDR3 reads CASSSRRGTGSQETQYF. In nucleotides, the CDR3 is TGCGCCAGCAGCTCCCGTCGCGGGACAGGCTCACAAGAGACCCAGTACTTC.

V and J are TRBV10-3 and TRBJ2-7; D ambiguous. The CDR3 totals 17 residues. The germline CDR1 and CDR2 sequences are ENHRY and SYGVKD. Between the trimmed V and J ends, which lost 3 bases and 0 bases, there was a span of 18 bases. The CDR3 DNA reads as TGTGCCATCAGTGATAAACAGTTTACCTTTAGCTCCTACGAGCAGTACTTC. Translated: CAISDKQFTFSSYEQYF.

The V gene is TRBV2, the J gene TRBJ2-5; no reliable D call. Near its end, the DNA agrees better with TRBJ2-7, so the J call may be wrong. CDR3 length: 17 residues. Germline V gene data show CDR1 as SNHLY and CDR2 as FYNNEI. CDR3: CASRYPDMISTRYEQYF. CDR3 in DNA: TGTGCCAGCAGGTACCCAGACATGATATCTACCAGGTACGAGCAGTACTTC.

The chain couples TRBV12-3 or TRBV12-4 to TRBJ2-3; the match to TRBD1 covers 7 bases. The ends lost 3 bases at V and 1 base at J; junction bases unmatched: 4. This CDR3 comprises 15 residues. CDR3 in amino acids: CASSFGTVRTDTQYF. As DNA, the CDR3 is TGTGCCAGCAGTTTCGGGACAGTGCGCACAGATACGCAGTATTTT.

The V call is TRBV20-1, the J call TRBJ1-2, with D perhaps TRBD1 (6 bases). V lost 0 bases and J 3 bases, leaving 20 bases between the germline ends. The CDR3 is 17 residues long. Germline V gene data show CDR1 as DFQATT and CDR2 as SNEGSKA (reference sequence). CDR3 DNA sequence: TGCAGTGCTAGAGATCACAGGGCAATTCGGGGGGACTATGGCTACACCTTC. Translation gives CSARDHRAIRGDYGYTF.

This chain joins TRBV20-1 and TRBJ2-4; possibly TRBD2 for D (6 bases). V was clipped by 0 bases and J by 15 bases, with 21 bases between them. The CDR3 sequence is 14 residues long. Per the germline V gene, CDR1 is DFQATT and CDR2 is SNEGSKA (reference sequence). The CDR3 sequence: CSARDLGNMGGLYF. For the CDR3, the DNA is TGCAGTGCTAGAGATTTAGGGAATATGGGGGGTCTGTACTTC.

This clonotype turned up a few times. This chain links TRBV29-1 with TRBJ2-7; D tentatively reads TRBD1 or TRBD2 (7 bases each). Trimming took 3 bases from V and 2 from J, leaving 14 bases between them. Germline lookup yields CDR1 SQVTM and CDR2 ANQGSEA. This CDR3 has 14 amino acids. CDR3 sequence reads: CSVEAGGVPYEQYF. The CDR3 coding sequence is TGCAGCGTTGAGGCAGGGGGGGTTCCCTACGAGCAGTACTTC.

V usage is TRBV15 and J usage is TRBJ2-7, with 7 bases that match TRBD2. CDR1 and CDR2 from the germline V gene are LNHNV and YYDKDF (reference sequence). The V and J ends lost 6 bases and 2 bases, in that order; junction bases with no gene match: 4. This CDR3 spans 13 amino acids. The CDR3 DNA sequence: TGTGCCACCAGTAAGCGGGATGCCTACGAGCAGTACTTC. Translated, it gives CATSKRDAYEQYF.

The chain combines TRBV12-3 or TRBV12-4 with TRBJ1-1, with TRBD1 matching 8 bases. V gave up 6 bases and J gave up 1 base; unmatched junction bases: 7. The CDR3 is 15 amino acids. The CDR3 nucleotides read TGTGCCAGCAGGTCCCAGGGGGCTGGGAACACTGAAGCTTTCTTT. Translation gives CASRSQGAGNTEAFF.

The chain joins TRBV5-1 to TRBJ2-3; no firm D call. Between the trimmed V and J ends, which lost 2 bases and 5 bases, there was a span of 6 bases. This CDR3 has 12 amino acids. Germline values: CDR1 SGHRS, CDR2 YFSETQ. The CDR3 DNA is TGCGCCAGCAGCTTCCAAGGAGATACGCAGTATTTT. It yields the protein CASSFQGDTQYF.

This clonotype was counted only a few times. The V call is TRBV4-2, the J call TRBJ2-4; 8 nucleotides match TRBD2. The V segment lost 2 bases and the J segment 3 bases; nucleotides outside the gene matches: 6. Looked up from germline, CDR1 is LGHNA and CDR2 is YNFKEQ. There are 16 residues in the CDR3. The CDR3 DNA reads as TGTGCCAGCAGCCAACGCGGGGGGCCAGGCAAAAACATTCAGTACTTC. Translating it yields CASSQRGGPGKNIQYF.